The 12 T cell receptor beta chains below were found in one sample sequenced in a study of molecular identifiers for immune sequencing clone quantification. A single record per CDR3 protein comes from TCRdb applying MiXCR to the PCR reads. The sample includes about 36,000 distinct CDR3 sequences, approximately 17% seen only once; the top ten take 5.5% to 7.5%. The sequencing input was naive CD8+ T cells from blood, with Jurkat cell RNA spiked in. Specified subset: FACS-sorted CD8+CD4-CCR7+CD45RA+ naive T cells. The receptor source for this set is a human donor in good health. Some libraries in this study had Jurkat cell RNA spiked in.

This clonotype occurred a few times. The J gene is TRBJ1-5, the V gene TRBV12-3 or TRBV12-4, with D possibly matching TRBD1 (5 bases). Trimming stripped 1 base from V and 6 bases from J, with 25 bases between. CDR3 length equals 19 residues. The CDR3: CASSLGGGEVGPGIQPQHF. The CDR3 DNA sequence: TGTGCCAGCAGTTTAGGAGGCGGGGAGGTGGGGCCGGGCATTCAGCCCCAGCATTTT.

The chain joins TRBV27 to TRBJ2-3; 12 positions agree with TRBD2. CDR3 length: 17 residues. Germline CDR1 reads MNHEY; CDR2 reads SMNVEV (reference sequence). V shed 2 bases and J 2 bases; nucleotides not matched to a gene: 5. The CDR3 nucleotides read TGTGCCAGCAGTTTACCTGGACTAGCGGGGCACACAGATACGCAGTATTTT. This encodes CASSLPGLAGHTDTQYF.

This clonotype occurred many times. The V and J genes are TRBV4-1 and TRBJ1-1; D is undetermined. Trimming pared 1 base from V and 1 base from J, leaving 10 bases between. The CDR3 is 15 residues long. Germline V gene lookup returns CDR1 MGHRA and CDR2 YSYEKL. The DNA of the CDR3 is TGCGCCAGCAGCCAAGGGGAAGGGCAGAACACTGAAGCTTTCTTT. This sequence encodes CASSQGEGQNTEAFF.

This clonotype was recorded at least ten times. The CDR3 region has the DNA TGCAGTGCTAGTCTCCCGTCTGGCTACACCTTC. Translating it yields CSASLPSGYTF. The V call is TRBV20-1, the J call TRBJ1-2; D is unresolved. The V gene's germline CDR1 is DFQATT and CDR2 SNEGSKA (reference sequence). Trimming cost V 3 bases and J 7 bases, with 9 bases left between them. This CDR3 spans 11 amino acids.

This clonotype was observed at least ten times. The V call is TRBV28, the J call TRBJ2-7; 7 bases align to TRBD1. Germline CDR1 MDHEN, CDR2 SYDVKM. The CDR3 is made up of 11 amino acids. Germline trimming cut 2 bases from V and 11 bases from J; bases unmatched to any gene: 3. This chain's CDR3 is CASSLGQDEYF. The CDR3, as DNA: TGTGCCAGCAGTTTAGGACAGGACGAGTACTTC.

In this sample, this clonotype turned up once. With a much larger clone just one base away, this may be a read error. This chain uses TRBV5-8 with TRBJ2-4; 7 positions agree with TRBD1. There are 15 residues in the CDR3. Germline lookup yields CDR1 SGHTS and CDR2 YDEGEE. The CDR3 region has the DNA TGTGCCAGCAGCTTCCTAGGGACAGAGCGTTACATTCGGTACTTC. Encoded protein: CASSFLGTERYIRYF.

This clonotype has ten or more counts. The CDR3 reads CASSFYQDSNGYTF. In DNA, the CDR3 is TGTGCCAGCAGTTTTTATCAGGACTCCAATGGCTACACCTTC. This chain uses TRBV27 with TRBJ1-2, with unresolved D. Germline V gene sequence: CDR1 MNHEY, CDR2 SMNVEV (reference sequence). The V and J ends lost 3 bases and 6 bases respectively, with 14 bases between them. This CDR3 contains 14 residues.

In its sample, this clonotype was seen many times. V usage is TRBV20-1 and J usage is TRBJ1-4, with a possible D match to TRBD1 (5 bases). Trimming cost V 0 bases and J 2 bases, with 13 bases left between them. The CDR3 is 16 amino acids. Germline lookup yields CDR1 DFQATT and CDR2 SNEGSKA (reference sequence). CDR3 protein: CSARDLSGRTNEKLFF. CDR3 in DNA: TGCAGTGCTAGAGATCTCTCGGGGCGGACTAATGAAAAACTGTTTTTT.

This clonotype was recorded at least ten times. As DNA, the CDR3 is TGTGCCAGCAGGTTACAGGGATACACCGGGGAGCTGTTTTTT. It yields the protein CASRLQGYTGELFF. The J gene is TRBJ2-2, the V gene TRBV12-3 or TRBV12-4, with a possible D match to TRBD1 (6 bases). The V and J ends lost 6 bases and 3 bases respectively, with 11 bases between them. The CDR3 runs 14 residues.

This clonotype was observed at least ten times. The chain joins TRBV4-2 to TRBJ2-7; D remains ambiguous. Per the germline V gene, CDR1 is LGHNA and CDR2 is YNFKEQ. This CDR3 is built from 14 residues. Trimming took 0 bases from V and 6 from J, leaving 12 bases between them. The CDR3 loop reads CASSQDDAWGEQYF. CDR3 nucleotides: TGTGCCAGCAGCCAAGATGACGCGTGGGGCGAGCAGTACTTC.

This clonotype was found many times. The chain is built from TRBV6-2 or TRBV6-3 and TRBJ2-2; the D gene is possibly TRBD1 (6 bases). The CDR3 extends over 13 amino acids. Germline V gene sequence: CDR1 MNHEY, CDR2 SVGEGT. V lost 4 bases to trimming and J lost 4 bases, with 7 bases between them. CDR3 loop: CASSWTVTGELFF. As DNA, the CDR3 is TGTGCCAGCAGTTGGACAGTCACCGGGGAGCTGTTTTTT.

The gene calls are TRBV20-1 and TRBJ1-4, with D unresolved. Trimming shortened V by 3 bases and J by 0 bases, and 5 bases separated the two germline ends. Germline CDR1 reads DFQATT; CDR2 reads SNEGSKA (reference sequence). CDR3 length equals 13 residues. The CDR3 reads CSASVATNEKLFF. CDR3 nucleotides: TGCAGTGCTAGCGTCGCAACTAATGAAAAACTGTTTTTT.